This entry describes one T cell receptor beta chain. CDR1 is SGHAT, CDR2 FQNNGV, per germline. The CDR3 length is 13 residues. Trimming shortened V by 1 base and J by 7 bases, and 10 bases separated the two germline ends. The data were obtained in a study of PD-1 blockade in classical Hodgkin lymphoma. Some clones are missing from TCRdb's copy, which holds only in-frame ones; the method was immunoSEQ multiplex PCR. In the table there are tens of thousands of clones, around 80% of which are singletons. Time point here: cycle 4 day 1 (C4D1), after 5 to 7 weeks of nivolumab. Every single patient, without exception, relapsed after autologous stem cell transplantation, and brentuximab vedotin exposure varied.

The V call is TRBV11-2, the J call TRBJ1-2, with a possible D match to TRBD1 (5 bases). The material was peripheral blood mononuclear cells (PBMCs), obtained before the fourth cycle of nivolumab. The receptor comes from a human donor with classical Hodgkin lymphoma. The CDR3 nucleotides read TGTGCCAGCAGCTTAGCAGGGTCGTTTGGCTACACCTTC. This translates into CASSLAGSFGYTF.